This T cell receptor beta chain was captured in a study of technical replicates of blood from a few donors. The V gene's germline CDR1 is MNHNS and CDR2 SASEGT. This CDR3 spans 18 amino acids. With V trimmed by 4 bases and J by 0 bases, 10 bases remained unmatched. The protocol was immunoSEQ multiplex PCR, while the TCRdb copy is restricted to in-frame clones and leaves out a portion. This table has over 70,000 clones, approximately 95% appearing once. The V and J genes are TRBV6-1 and TRBJ1-5; TRBD1 aligns across 9 bases. Sequencing was done on a sample of T cells isolated from PBMCs. This sequence originates from a human donor in good health. CDR3 residues: CASSAGQGGLYSNQPQHF. DNA of the CDR3: TGTGCCAGCAGTGCGGGACAGGGAGGCCTATATAGCAATCAGCCCCAGCATTTT.